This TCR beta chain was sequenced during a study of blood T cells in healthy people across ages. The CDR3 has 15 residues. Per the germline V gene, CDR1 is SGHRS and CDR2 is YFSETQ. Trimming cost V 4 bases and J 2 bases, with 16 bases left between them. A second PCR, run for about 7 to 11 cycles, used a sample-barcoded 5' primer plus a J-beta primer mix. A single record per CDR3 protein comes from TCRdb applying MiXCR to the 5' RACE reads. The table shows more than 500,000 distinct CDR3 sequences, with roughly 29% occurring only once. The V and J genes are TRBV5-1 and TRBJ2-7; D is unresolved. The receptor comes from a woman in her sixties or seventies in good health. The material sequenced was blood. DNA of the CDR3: TGCGCCAGCAGCCCTGGCAGGCTAGTTGCCTACGAGCAGTACTTC. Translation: CASSPGRLVAYEQYF.